The clone carrying this T cell receptor (beta chain) was detected only a few times. The target antigen is unknown. A process of 5'RACE template switching, which added a universal primer site and UMIs, was used to make TCR cDNA. MiXCR was run by TCRdb on the 5' RACE reads, yielding one entry per CDR3 protein. The data show roughly 250,000 distinct CDR3 sequences, with 10% to 15% seen just once and 0.4% to 0.55% held by the top ten. V lost 3 bases, J lost 7 bases, and 10 bases lay in between. CDR1 is SGHNT and CDR2 is YENEEA in the germline V gene. This CDR3 is built from 13 residues. These data belong to a study of T cells after yellow fever vaccination. The overall study: SMART-Seq v4 Ultra Low Input prepared libraries from low-cell fractions. The study's findings and limits: Post-booster reappearance was seen for most primary-vaccination clones (around 97% CD4, around 90% CD8). Contamination by abundant bulk-population clonotypes could be present in FACS-sorted repertoires.

The sequenced sample was CD4+ T cells sorted from PBMCs, obtained 45 days after the yellow fever booster vaccination. This TCR derives from a man aged 25-45 years who received the YFV17D yellow fever vaccine. This sequence joins TRBV11-3 and TRBJ2-1; tentatively, D is TRBD2 (6 bases). CDR3 nucleotides: TGTGCCAGCAGCTTCCTCAGCGGGAATGAGCAGTTCTTC. Translation: CASSFLSGNEQFF.